Below are 11 T cell receptor beta chains sequenced from a single sample in a study (dated by TCRdb to the mid-2010s). Libraries were constructed by RT-PCR. Sequencing instrument: Illumina MiSeq. The public reads were reprocessed in TCRdb via fastp at Q25 and MiXCR, keeping in-frame beta chains. CDR3 protein duplicates are merged, each entry listing the most common genes and DNA. For this sample there are approximately 720,000 distinct CDR3 sequences; 13% to 15% appear just once. The biggest ten clones account for 3.6% of the sample. The specimen sequenced was memory CD4+ T cells from blood. The receptor source for this set is a female donor in good health, serving as a healthy control.

The V call is TRBV6-2 or TRBV6-3, the J call TRBJ1-4; no reliable D call. From germline, CDR1 is MNHEY and CDR2 SVGEGT. This CDR3 comprises 15 residues. V was trimmed by 6 bases and J by 4 bases, leaving 15 bases between them. This chain's CDR3 is CASRTTTAYNEKLFF. The CDR3, as DNA: TGTGCCAGCAGAACTACGACGGCCTATAATGAAAAACTGTTTTTT.

Only a few counts were recorded for this clonotype. The chain recombines TRBV5-1 with TRBJ1-6; D gene ambiguous. The CDR3 runs to 18 residues. Germline loops: CDR1 SGHRS, CDR2 YFSETQ. V was clipped by 4 bases and J by 0 bases, with 17 bases between them. The DNA for the CDR3 is TGCGCCAGCAGCCCCCAGGTCCGGGCGAGCTCCTATAATTCACCCCTCCACTTT. This codes for CASSPQVRASSYNSPLHF.

The chain recombines TRBV27 with TRBJ1-1; no reliable D call. CDR1 MNHEY and CDR2 SMNVEV come from the germline V gene (reference sequence). The ends were cut back, 3 bases at V and 2 bases at J, with 7 bases in the middle. The CDR3 totals 13 residues. The CDR3 sequence is CASSFDYNTEAFF. CDR3 coding DNA: TGTGCCAGCAGTTTCGACTATAACACTGAAGCTTTCTTT.

This clonotype showed up many times. The gene calls are TRBV20-1 and TRBJ2-5, with D unresolved. V was shortened by 4 bases and J by 1 base, with 10 bases between the two germline ends. The germline gives CDR1 DFQATT, CDR2 SNEGSKA (reference sequence). The CDR3 extends over 13 amino acids. The CDR3 sequence: CSAIPLAQETQYF. Here the CDR3 DNA reads TGCAGTGCTATTCCGTTGGCCCAAGAGACCCAGTACTTC.

There are many counts of this clonotype. The rearrangement joins TRBV10-2 to TRBJ2-3, with 8 bases lining up with TRBD2. Trimming cost V 8 bases and J 3 bases; bases outside gene matches: 13. The CDR3 loop spans 16 amino acids. Germline lookup yields CDR1 WSHSY and CDR2 SAAADI. The CDR3: CASRKRAGGVTDTQYF. For the CDR3, the DNA is TGCGCCAGCCGGAAGCGGGCGGGAGGTGTGACAGATACGCAGTATTTT.

This clonotype was seen repeatedly, ten times or more. A junction boundary mismatches the germline segment, possibly from a read error. This rearrangement joins TRBV10-3 to TRBJ1-6, with a tentative D call TRBD1 (5 bases). The CDR3 is 14 residues long. The germline gives CDR1 ENHRY, CDR2 SYGVKD. CDR3 residues: CAISEGAYDSPLHF. CDR3 bases: TGTGCCATCAGTGAGGGGGCCTATGATTCACCCCTCCACTTT.

This clonotype was detected ten times or more. The chain joins TRBV27 to TRBJ1-2; possible D gene TRBD1, 6 bases. Trimming removed 7 bases at V and 4 bases at J, with 13 bases between. The CDR3 covers 13 residues. CDR1 is MNHEY, CDR2 SMNVEV, per germline (reference sequence). The CDR3, as DNA: TGTGCCAGCAAGCGGGGGGCCGCCTATGGCTACACCTTC. Translated, it gives CASKRGAAYGYTF.

To note about this clonotype: A much larger clone lies one base from this, so it may be a read error. V usage is TRBV12-3 or TRBV12-4 and J usage is TRBJ2-5; D uncertain. The germline V and J ends were trimmed by 5 bases and 11 bases, with 27 bases remaining between them. The CDR3 totals 16 residues. The CDR3 DNA is TGTGCCAGCAGTACCTCTGGACGCCGGAAGTTCGATGAGCAGTACTTC. As protein: CASSTSGRRKFDEQYF.

In its sample, this clonotype was seen many times. This chain connects TRBV29-1 to TRBJ2-1; 8 bases align to TRBD1. The germline CDR1 and CDR2 sequences are SQVTM and ANQGSEA. The V segment lost 7 bases and the J segment 0 bases; nucleotides outside the gene matches: 2. The CDR3 contains 13 residues. CDR3 residues: CSGGQVSYNEQFF. CDR3 nucleotides: TGCAGCGGGGGACAGGTCTCCTACAATGAGCAGTTCTTC.

This clonotype was found many times. V and J are TRBV5-1 and TRBJ2-1; D unclear. The CDR3 sequence is 13 residues long. Trimming pared 0 bases from V and 10 bases from J, leaving 11 bases between. In germline, CDR1 is SGHRS, CDR2 YFSETQ. CDR3 protein: CASSLGVGKEQFF. CDR3 coding DNA: TGCGCCAGCAGCTTGGGGGTTGGGAAGGAGCAGTTCTTC.

This clonotype was detected many times. The J gene is TRBJ1-1, the V gene TRBV7-2; no reliable D call. The CDR3 contains 13 residues. V lost 8 bases to trimming and J lost 1 base, with 11 bases between them. CDR1 is SGHTA, CDR2 FQGNSA, per germline. The CDR3 sequence: CASGPQQNTEAFF. DNA of the CDR3: TGTGCCAGCGGTCCTCAACAGAACACTGAAGCTTTCTTT.